This T cell receptor beta chain originates from a study of blood T cell repertoires in COVID-19. At the level of the study: From the United States, Italy and Spain came samples of acute and convalescent COVID-19. T cells, B-cell-depleted T cells, or PBMCs supplied cDNA or gDNA.

The V end was cut by 9 bases, the J end by 7 bases, with 15 bases between. Germline assignment: CDR1 LNHDA and CDR2 SQIVND (reference sequence). The CDR3 contains 13 residues. Per the original data handling: Cell counts per sample came from amplifying reference gene primers. The table came from immunoSEQ multiplex PCR; TCRdb's copy has only in-frame clones and leaves some out. Clone size and V and J calls were adopted from that table, with D and trimming inferred from the DNA. The table shows some 160,000 clones, with under 90% occurring only once. The receptor's source is a woman of 80 years or more with acute or convalescent COVID-19. The gene calls are TRBV19 and TRBJ1-4; D unresolved. Sequenced material: peripheral blood. The CDR3: CASLSPRSEKLFF. The CDR3 DNA sequence: TGTGCCAGCCTATCGCCTAGGAGTGAAAAACTGTTTTTT.